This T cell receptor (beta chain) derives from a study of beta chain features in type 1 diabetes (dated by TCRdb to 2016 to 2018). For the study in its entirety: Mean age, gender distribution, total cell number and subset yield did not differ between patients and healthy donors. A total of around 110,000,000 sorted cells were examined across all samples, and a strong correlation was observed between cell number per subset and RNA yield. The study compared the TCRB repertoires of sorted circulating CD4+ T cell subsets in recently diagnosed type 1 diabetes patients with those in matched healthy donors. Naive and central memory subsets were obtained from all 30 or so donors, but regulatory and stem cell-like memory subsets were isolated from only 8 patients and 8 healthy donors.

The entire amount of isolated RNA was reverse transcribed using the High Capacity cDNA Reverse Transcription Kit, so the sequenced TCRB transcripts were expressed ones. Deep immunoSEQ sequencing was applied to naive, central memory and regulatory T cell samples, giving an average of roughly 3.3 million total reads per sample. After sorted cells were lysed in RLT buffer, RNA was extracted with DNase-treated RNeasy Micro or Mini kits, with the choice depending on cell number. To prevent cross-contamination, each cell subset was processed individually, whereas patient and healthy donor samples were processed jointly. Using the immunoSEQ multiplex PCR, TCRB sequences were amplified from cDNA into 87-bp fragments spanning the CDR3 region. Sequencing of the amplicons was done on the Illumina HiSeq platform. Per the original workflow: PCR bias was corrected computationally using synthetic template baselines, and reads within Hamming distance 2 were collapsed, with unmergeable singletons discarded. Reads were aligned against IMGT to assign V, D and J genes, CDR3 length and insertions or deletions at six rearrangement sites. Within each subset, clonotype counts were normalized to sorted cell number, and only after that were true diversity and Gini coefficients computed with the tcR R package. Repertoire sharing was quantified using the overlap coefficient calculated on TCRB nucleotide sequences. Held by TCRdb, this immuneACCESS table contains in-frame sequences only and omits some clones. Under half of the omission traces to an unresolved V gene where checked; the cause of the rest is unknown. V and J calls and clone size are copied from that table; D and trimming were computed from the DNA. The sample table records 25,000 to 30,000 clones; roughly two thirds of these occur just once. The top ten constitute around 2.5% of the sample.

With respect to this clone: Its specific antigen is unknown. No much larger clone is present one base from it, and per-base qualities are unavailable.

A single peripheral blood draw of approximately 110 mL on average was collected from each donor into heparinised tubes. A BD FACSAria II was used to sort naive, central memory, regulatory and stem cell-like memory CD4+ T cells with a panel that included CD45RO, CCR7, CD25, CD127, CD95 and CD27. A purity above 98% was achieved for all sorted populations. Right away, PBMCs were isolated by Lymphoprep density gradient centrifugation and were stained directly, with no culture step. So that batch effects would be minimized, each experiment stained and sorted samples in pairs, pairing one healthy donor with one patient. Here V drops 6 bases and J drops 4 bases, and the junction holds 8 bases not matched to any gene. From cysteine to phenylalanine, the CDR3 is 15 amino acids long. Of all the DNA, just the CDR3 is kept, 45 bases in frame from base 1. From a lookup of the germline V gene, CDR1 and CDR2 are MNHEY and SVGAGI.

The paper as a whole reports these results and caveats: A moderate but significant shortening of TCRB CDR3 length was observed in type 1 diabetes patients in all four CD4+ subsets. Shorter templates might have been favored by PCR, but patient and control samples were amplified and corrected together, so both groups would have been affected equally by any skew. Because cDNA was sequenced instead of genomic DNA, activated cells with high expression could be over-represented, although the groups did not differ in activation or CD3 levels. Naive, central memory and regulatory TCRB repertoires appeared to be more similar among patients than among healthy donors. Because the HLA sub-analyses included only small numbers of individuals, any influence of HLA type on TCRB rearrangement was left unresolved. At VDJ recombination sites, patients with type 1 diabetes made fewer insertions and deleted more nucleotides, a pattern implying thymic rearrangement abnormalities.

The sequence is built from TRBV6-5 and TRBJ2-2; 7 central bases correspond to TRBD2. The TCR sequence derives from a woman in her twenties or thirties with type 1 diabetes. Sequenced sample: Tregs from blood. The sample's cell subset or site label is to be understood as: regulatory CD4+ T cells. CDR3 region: CASRSAGAGTGELFF. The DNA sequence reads TGTGCCAGCAGATCTGCGGGAGCAGGCACCGGGGAGCTGTTTTTT.